This T cell receptor beta chain was obtained from a study of cytomegalovirus exposure and HLA in healthy donors. The PCR made use of 60 Vbeta and 13 Jbeta primers. Measured with immunoSEQ multiplex PCR; TCRdb has only the in-frame clones, and not every one. The sample contains around 130,000 clones, more than 70% of which appear only once. Germline assignment: CDR1 SEHNR and CDR2 FQNEAQ (reference sequence). The length of the CDR3 is 17 residues. The V end lost 5 bases, the J end lost 4 bases, and 23 bases lay between the germline ends. The sequencing input was PBMCs. The source of this sequence is a human donor in good health. This sequence joins TRBV7-9 and TRBJ2-5; possible D gene TRBD2, 6 bases. The DNA for the CDR3 is TGTGCCAGCAGCCAACGGGGGTCGGAGTTACCGCCAGAGACCCAGTACTTC. It encodes CASSQRGSELPPETQYF.